A selection of T cell receptor beta chains follows, all from one sample in a study of response to subunit inactivated influenza vaccine. Each CDR3 protein gets one entry after TCRdb re-called the RT-PCR reads with MiXCR. This table holds roughly 650,000 distinct CDR3 sequences, approximately 15% found once. This material consisted of PBMCs from blood, taken approximately 12 days after vaccination. These receptors came from a man aged 50-59 years who received an inactivated influenza vaccine. The CDR3 runs from the conserved cysteine through the conserved F or W. D genes are given only for firm matches. Rows may omit the clone size; those that give it use once, few, many or a size class.

TRBJ2-2 TRBV3-1 TRBD2 few TGTGCCAGCAGCCAAGATGCTGCGGGAGGGCCACACGGGGAGCTGTTTTTT CASSQDAAGGPHGELFF
TRBJ2-1 TRBV18 TRBD2 many TGTGCCAGCTCACTAAACTTACTAGCGGGAGGGCCGAATGAGCAGTTCTTC CASSLNLLAGGPNEQFF
TRBJ2-7 TRBV5-1 . . TGCGCCAGCAGCCACGGACGGTCCTCCTACGAGCAGTACTTC CASSHGRSSYEQYF
TRBJ2-1 TRBV4-3 . . TGCGCCAGCAGCCAAGACCAGGGACACAATGAGCAGTTCTTC CASSQDQGHNEQFF
TRBJ2-2 TRBV12-3/TRBV12-4 TRBD2 . TGTGCCAGCAGTTTAGTAACCGGGAGGTACACCGGGGAGCTGTTTTTT CASSLVTGRYTGELFF
TRBJ2-7 TRBV11-2 TRBD1 few TGTGCCAGCAGCCAGACCGACAGGGGAAACTACGAGCAGTACTTC CASSQTDRGNYEQYF
TRBJ2-7 TRBV6-2/TRBV6-3 . . TGTGCCAGCAGTCCCAGGCTGGGGAGCTCCTACGAGCAGTACTTC CASSPRLGSSYEQYF
TRBJ1-5 TRBV20-1 TRBD1 once TGCAGTGCTGGGGACTACAGGGGGCCTCAGCCCCAGCATTTT CSAGDYRGPQPQHF
TRBJ1-3 TRBV2 . few TGTGCCAGCAGTGAAGCTACAGGCTCGGGAAACACCATATATTTT CASSEATGSGNTIYF
TRBJ2-7 TRBV7-2 . many TGTGCCAGCAGCTTAGCTGGGAGGGAGCAGTACTTC CASSLAGREQYF
TRBJ2-5 TRBV29-1 TRBD2 many TGCAGCGTTGAGCGGACTAGCGGGGACCAAGAGACCCAGTACTTC CSVERTSGDQETQYF
TRBJ2-7 TRBV12-3/TRBV12-4 . many TGTGCCAGCAGTTTACGCGCCCTTATGGATCGAGGGACTTACGAGCAGTACTTC CASSLRALMDRGTYEQYF
TRBJ2-4 TRBV7-2 TRBD1 few TGTGCCAGCAACGAAAATCCGGGACAGGGCGCGGACATTCAGTACTTC CASNENPGQGADIQYF
TRBJ2-1 TRBV11-2 TRBD2 . TGTGCCAGCAGCCCCTACCTGACTAGCGCCTACAATGAGCAGTTCTTC CASSPYLTSAYNEQFF
TRBJ2-5 TRBV20-1 . . TGCAGTGCTAGAGACCCTGGGCAGGGGCCCCAAGAGACCCAGTACTTC CSARDPGQGPQETQYF
TRBJ2-3 TRBV25-1 TRBD1 . TGTGCCAGCGGGGGTTACAGGGGGAGCACAGATACGCAGTATTTT CASGGYRGSTDTQYF
TRBJ2-1 TRBV5-1 . . TGCGCCAGCAGCTTCCGGGACACCTTAAGAAATGAGCAGTTCTTC CASSFRDTLRNEQFF
TRBJ2-5 TRBV20-1 TRBD2 few TGCAGTGCAGTTCCCGGGACTAGCCAAGAGACCCAGTACTTC CSAVPGTSQETQYF
TRBJ1-6 TRBV15 . . TGTGCCACCAGCAGAGCCCGCTTGGGTTCACCCCTCCACTTT CATSRARLGSPLHF
TRBJ2-1 TRBV6-5 TRBD2 few TGTGCCAGCAGTTCCGATTTGGGAGGGTTCAATGAGCAGTTCTTC CASSSDLGGFNEQFF
TRBJ2-2 TRBV6-1 . many TGTGCCAGCTCCGACCCCCGGGAGTTAAAGCACACCGGGGAGCTGTTTTTT CASSDPRELKHTGELFF
TRBJ1-5 TRBV19 TRBD1 few TGTGCCAGTAGTATACCGGGACAGGGGGTTTTTCAGCCCCAGCATTTT CASSIPGQGVFQPQHF
TRBJ2-7 TRBV11-2 TRBD1 few TGTGCCAGCAGACACAGGGGCTACGAGCAGTACTTC CASRHRGYEQYF
TRBJ1-1 TRBV7-9 . . TGTGCCAGCAGCTCAACGGCCCTGAACACTGAAGCTTTCTTT CASSSTALNTEAFF
TRBJ2-7 TRBV20-1 . . TGCAGTGCTAGAGATCCCGCTAGCGTGTGCTTC CSARDPASVCF
TRBJ2-3 TRBV15 TRBD2 few TGTGCCACCAGCACCCCCTCGACTAGCGGGGTTCTCACAGATACGCAGTATTTT CATSTPSTSGVLTDTQYF
TRBJ1-5 TRBV6-5 . few TGTGCCAGCAGTTACTCGGCAGGACATTATAGCAATCAGCCCCAGCATTTT CASSYSAGHYSNQPQHF
TRBJ2-7 TRBV12-3/TRBV12-4 TRBD2 . TGTGCCAGCAGTTTTGGAAGCGGGGGAACCTACGAGCAGTACTTC CASSFGSGGTYEQYF
TRBJ2-3 TRBV27 TRBD2 many TGTGCCAGCAGCTCGGGACTAGCGGGAGTTACGCAGTATTTT CASSSGLAGVTQYF
TRBJ2-3 TRBV6-1 . . TGTGCCAGCAGTACCGGGACAAGGATGGCAGATACGCAGTATTTT CASSTGTRMADTQYF
TRBJ2-7 TRBV7-3 TRBD2 . TGTGCCAGCAGCTTAAGGGCTAGCGGGACCTACGAGCAGTACTTC CASSLRASGTYEQYF
TRBJ2-1 TRBV28 TRBD1 few TGTGCCACCTTCCAGACCGGGACAGGGACTGAGCAGTTCTTC CATFQTGTGTEQFF
TRBJ2-7 TRBV20-1 TRBD2 few TGCAGTGCTGGAGGTGGACTAGCGGGATTCTACGAGCAGTACTTC CSAGGGLAGFYEQYF
TRBJ2-2 TRBV28 . . TGTGCCATTTCCCGGGACCCCATAACCGGGGAGCTGTTTTTT CAISRDPITGELFF
TRBJ2-3 TRBV5-1 . . TGCGCCAGCAGCGGGCACCCTAACAGGGTGGATACGCAGTATTTT CASSGHPNRVDTQYF
TRBJ2-7 TRBV4-2 . . TGTGCCTGCAGCCAAGATCGAACAGGTCCAAGCTCCTACGAGCAGTACTTC CACSQDRTGPSSYEQYF
TRBJ2-5 TRBV20-1 . . TGCAGTGCCCAGAGAGGGACTCCCAAAGAGACCCAGTACTTC CSAQRGTPKETQYF
TRBJ2-2 TRBV29-1 TRBD1 . TGCAGCGTGGAAGGACAGGGGGTACCCGGGGAGCTGTTTTTT CSVEGQGVPGELFF
TRBJ2-3 TRBV5-1 . . TGCGCCAGCAGCTTGTCGCGGGCGACAGGAGATACGCAGTATTTT CASSLSRATGDTQYF
TRBJ1-6 TRBV21-1 . few TGTGCCAGCAGCAGGGAAAACTATAATTCACCCCTCCACTTT CASSRENYNSPLHF
TRBJ2-5 TRBV9 TRBD2 many TGTGCCAGCAGCTTCGGGACTATCAACCAAGAGACCCAGTACTTC CASSFGTINQETQYF
TRBJ1-5 TRBV4-1 TRBD1 few TGCGCCAGCAGCCCCGGACAGGAGGGTCAGCCCCAGCATTTT CASSPGQEGQPQHF
TRBJ2-2 TRBV5-1 . . TGCGCCAGCAGCTTTCGACAGCACACCGGGGAGCTGTTTTTT CASSFRQHTGELFF
TRBJ1-1 TRBV5-6 . many TGTGCCAGCAGCCCCTGGACGGGAGAGTACACTGAAGCTTTCTTT CASSPWTGEYTEAFF
TRBJ1-1 TRBV7-8 . . TGTGCCAGCAGCCCAACCAGGGTTGGATGGACTGAAGCTTTCTTT CASSPTRVGWTEAFF
TRBJ2-2 TRBV20-1 . many TGCAGTGCTAGAAAGACAGGAACCGCGAACACCGGGGAGCTGTTTTTT CSARKTGTANTGELFF
TRBJ2-1 TRBV12-3/TRBV12-4 . . TGTGCCAGCAGTTTAGGCCAGAGGAAGTTCTTC CASSLGQRKFF
TRBJ1-4 TRBV6-1 . many TGTGCCAGCTCGACCCGCAGCTTTAATGAAAAACTGTTTTTT CASSTRSFNEKLFF
TRBJ2-3 TRBV7-8 . . TGTGCCAGCAGGCTGCAGTTTAGCCACACAGATACGCAGTATTTT CASRLQFSHTDTQYF
TRBJ2-3 TRBV5-1 . . TGCGCCAGCAGCCCGACCAGGGCAGACAAGGATACGCAGTATTTT CASSPTRADKDTQYF